This TCR beta chain is from a study of monozygotic twins with inflammatory bowel disease. For each CDR3 protein, TCRdb gives one entry from its re-call of the 5' RACE reads, without DNA. This sample's clone table lists 190,000 or so distinct CDR3 sequences. There are 16 residues in the CDR3. CDR1 is LNHDA and CDR2 is SQIVND in the germline V gene (reference sequence). No sorting of T cells preceded isolation of total RNA from whole blood. This TCR came from a human donor with ulcerative colitis or Crohn's disease, or a healthy co-twin of an affected twin (not recorded which). The sample consisted of blood. The chain couples TRBV19 to TRBJ1-1; the TRBD1 assignment by TCRdb is unverifiable without DNA. CDR3 in amino acids: CASSYPAGTGDTEAFF.